These T cell receptor beta chains were read from a single sample in a study of cytomegalovirus exposure and HLA in healthy donors. The data were produced by immunoSEQ multiplex PCR, yet TCRdb's version contains in-frame clones alone and is incomplete. The profile covers some 160,000 clones, with around three quarters appearing a single time and approximately 3.1% taken by the ten largest. The sample consisted of PBMCs. The receptors were sampled from a woman aged 40 to 50 in good health and CMV-seronegative. The CDR3 runs from the conserved cysteine through the conserved F or W. The order of the fields is J gene, D gene, clone size, V gene, CDR3 protein, CDR3 DNA. The D gene is left open where the match is weak. Size is omitted from some rows. Given values are once, few, many or a class for expanded clones.

j_gene: TRBJ2-1
d_gene: NA
abundance: once
v_gene: TRBV7-2
CDR3aa: CATISPGTRPNEQFF
CDR3nt: TGTGCCACCATTTCCCCCGGGACAAGACCCAATGAGCAGTTCTTC

j_gene: TRBJ2-1
d_gene: NA
abundance: NA
v_gene: TRBV19
CDR3aa: CASSIGSYNEQFF
CDR3nt: TGTGCCAGTAGTATAGGCAGTTACAATGAGCAGTTCTTC

j_gene: TRBJ2-7
d_gene: TRBD1
abundance: NA
v_gene: TRBV4-1
CDR3aa: CASSQRRGTGGGYEQYF
CDR3nt: TGCGCCAGCAGCCAACGACGAGGGACAGGGGGCGGGTACGAGCAGTACTTC

j_gene: TRBJ2-1
d_gene: TRBD1
abundance: once
v_gene: TRBV5-1
CDR3aa: CASSTGTVNNEQFF
CDR3nt: TGCGCCAGCAGCACAGGGACAGTTAACAATGAGCAGTTCTTC

j_gene: TRBJ1-4
d_gene: TRBD1
abundance: NA
v_gene: TRBV18
CDR3aa: CASSPGQGHNEKLFF
CDR3nt: TGTGCCAGCTCACCGGGACAGGGACATAATGAAAAACTGTTTTTT

j_gene: TRBJ1-5
d_gene: NA
abundance: few
v_gene: TRBV2
CDR3aa: CASSDGGDNNQPQHF
CDR3nt: TGTGCCAGCAGTGACGGAGGGGATAACAATCAGCCCCAGCATTTT

j_gene: TRBJ1-1
d_gene: NA
abundance: few
v_gene: TRBV5-1
CDR3aa: CASSYVGDTEAFF
CDR3nt: TGCGCCAGCAGCTACGTCGGGGACACTGAAGCTTTCTTT

j_gene: TRBJ1-5
d_gene: NA
abundance: NA
v_gene: TRBV6-5
CDR3aa: CASRGAGLNQPQHF
CDR3nt: TGTGCCAGCCGTGGGGCCGGCCTGAATCAGCCCCAGCATTTT

j_gene: TRBJ2-3
d_gene: TRBD2
abundance: NA
v_gene: TRBV5-1
CDR3aa: CASRGTLSGRGDTQYF
CDR3nt: TGCGCCAGCAGGGGAACCCTTAGCGGGAGAGGGGATACGCAGTATTTT

j_gene: TRBJ2-1
d_gene: NA
abundance: NA
v_gene: TRBV11-2
CDR3aa: CASSLVGLSSYNEQFF
CDR3nt: TGTGCCAGCAGCTTAGTTGGACTAAGCTCCTACAATGAGCAGTTCTTC

j_gene: TRBJ2-3
d_gene: TRBD1
abundance: NA
v_gene: TRBV7-3
CDR3aa: CASSPGTGGIDTQYF
CDR3nt: TGTGCCAGCAGCCCGGGGACAGGGGGCATAGATACGCAGTATTTT

j_gene: TRBJ1-5
d_gene: NA
abundance: few
v_gene: TRBV6-5
CDR3aa: CASSYSRGSHQPQHF
CDR3nt: TGTGCCAGCAGTTACTCACGGGGAAGCCACCAGCCCCAGCATTTT

j_gene: TRBJ2-5
d_gene: TRBD1
abundance: NA
v_gene: TRBV5-4
CDR3aa: CASNPGQLPETQYF
CDR3nt: TGTGCCAGCAACCCGGGACAGCTCCCTGAGACCCAGTACTTC

j_gene: TRBJ2-7
d_gene: NA
abundance: NA
v_gene: TRBV2
CDR3aa: CASNQPQGLFIF
CDR3nt: TGTGCCAGCAACCAACCTCAGGGTCTGTTTATCTTC

j_gene: TRBJ1-1
d_gene: NA
abundance: NA
v_gene: TRBV14
CDR3aa: CASSLLGGSTEAFF
CDR3nt: TGTGCCAGCAGCCTGCTCGGGGGTTCGACTGAAGCTTTCTTT

j_gene: TRBJ1-1
d_gene: NA
abundance: NA
v_gene: TRBV27
CDR3aa: CASSLVAGNTEAFF
CDR3nt: TGTGCCAGCAGTTTGGTAGCGGGGAACACTGAAGCTTTCTTT

j_gene: TRBJ2-2
d_gene: NA
abundance: NA
v_gene: TRBV2
CDR3aa: CASTGSSRGTGELFF
CDR3nt: TGTGCCAGCACTGGGTCTAGTCGGGGGACCGGGGAGCTGTTTTTT

j_gene: TRBJ2-6
d_gene: NA
abundance: NA
v_gene: TRBV28
CDR3aa: CASSRVLRSGANVLTF
CDR3nt: TGTGCCAGCAGCCGCGTCCTGCGCTCTGGGGCCAACGTCCTGACTTTC

j_gene: TRBJ2-1
d_gene: TRBD2
abundance: NA
v_gene: TRBV5-1
CDR3aa: CASEIAGGGNEQFF
CDR3nt: TGCGCCAGCGAAATTGCGGGGGGAGGAAATGAGCAGTTCTTC

j_gene: TRBJ1-6
d_gene: TRBD1
abundance: NA
v_gene: TRBV6-5
CDR3aa: CASSYSGQVNSPLHF
CDR3nt: TGTGCCAGCAGTTACTCCGGACAGGTTAATTCACCCCTCCACTTT

j_gene: TRBJ2-3
d_gene: NA
abundance: NA
v_gene: TRBV5-8
CDR3aa: CASSLALAGTTDTQYF
CDR3nt: TGTGCCAGCAGCTTGGCCCTGGCGGGCACCACAGATACGCAGTATTTT

j_gene: TRBJ2-5
d_gene: TRBD2
abundance: NA
v_gene: TRBV13
CDR3aa: CASSLQRGPQETQYF
CDR3nt: TGTGCCAGCAGCTTACAGCGGGGCCCCCAAGAGACCCAGTACTTC

j_gene: TRBJ1-2
d_gene: NA
abundance: NA
v_gene: TRBV19
CDR3aa: CASSIGGRDYGYTF
CDR3nt: TGTGCCAGTAGTATTGGAGGGAGGGACTATGGCTACACCTTC

j_gene: TRBJ2-2
d_gene: NA
abundance: NA
v_gene: TRBV9
CDR3aa: CASSVARDTGELFF
CDR3nt: TGTGCCAGCAGCGTAGCCCGGGACACCGGGGAGCTGTTTTTT

j_gene: TRBJ1-1
d_gene: TRBD1
abundance: few
v_gene: TRBV5-6
CDR3aa: CASSCPVLMGQGACEAFF
CDR3nt: TGTGCCAGCAGCTGCCCCGTGTTGATGGGACAGGGGGCGTGTGAAGCTTTCTTT

j_gene: TRBJ2-6
d_gene: TRBD1
abundance: NA
v_gene: TRBV5-1
CDR3aa: CASSFAGTGSPGANVLTF
CDR3nt: TGCGCCAGCAGTTTCGCCGGGACAGGGTCCCCTGGGGCCAACGTCCTGACTTTC

j_gene: TRBJ1-3
d_gene: TRBD1
abundance: NA
v_gene: TRBV19
CDR3aa: CASKPGQGENTIYF
CDR3nt: TGTGCCAGTAAACCGGGACAGGGAGAAAACACCATATATTTT

j_gene: TRBJ2-5
d_gene: NA
abundance: NA
v_gene: TRBV5-1
CDR3aa: CASSGITGGEETQYF
CDR3nt: TGCGCCAGCAGCGGTATAACAGGGGGGGAAGAGACCCAGTACTTC

j_gene: TRBJ2-1
d_gene: TRBD2
abundance: NA
v_gene: TRBV13
CDR3aa: CASSLFRTSGTNEQFF
CDR3nt: TGTGCCAGCAGCTTATTCCGGACTAGCGGAACCAATGAGCAGTTCTTC

j_gene: TRBJ1-6
d_gene: TRBD1
abundance: NA
v_gene: TRBV2
CDR3aa: CASSESGHRGSPLHF
CDR3nt: TGTGCCAGCAGTGAGAGTGGACACAGGGGTTCACCCCTCCACTTT

j_gene: TRBJ2-6
d_gene: TRBD1
abundance: NA
v_gene: TRBV19
CDR3aa: CASNPGQGISGANVLTF
CDR3nt: TGTGCCAGTAACCCGGGACAGGGTATCTCTGGGGCCAACGTCCTGACTTTC

j_gene: TRBJ1-1
d_gene: NA
abundance: NA
v_gene: TRBV7-8
CDR3aa: CASSLWGQPNTEAFF
CDR3nt: TGTGCCAGCAGCTTATGGGGACAACCGAACACTGAAGCTTTCTTT

j_gene: TRBJ2-3
d_gene: NA
abundance: NA
v_gene: TRBV9
CDR3aa: CASSVMGGQGDTQYF
CDR3nt: TGTGCCAGCAGCGTTATGGGGGGGCAAGGAGATACGCAGTATTTT

j_gene: TRBJ2-7
d_gene: NA
abundance: NA
v_gene: TRBV27
CDR3aa: CASSSTWSTYEQYF
CDR3nt: TGTGCCAGCAGTTCTACGTGGAGCACCTACGAGCAGTACTTC

j_gene: TRBJ1-6
d_gene: TRBD1
abundance: few
v_gene: TRBV27
CDR3aa: CASTGTGLGPPLHF
CDR3nt: TGTGCCAGCACCGGGACAGGGCTTGGTCCGCCCCTCCACTTT

j_gene: TRBJ1-4
d_gene: NA
abundance: NA
v_gene: TRBV18
CDR3aa: CASSPASNEKLFF
CDR3nt: TGTGCCAGCTCACCGGCCTCTAATGAAAAACTGTTTTTT

j_gene: TRBJ1-1
d_gene: TRBD1
abundance: NA
v_gene: TRBV5-1
CDR3aa: CASSGQGRGNTEAFF
CDR3nt: TGTGCCAGCAGCGGACAGGGGCGAGGGAACACTGAAGCTTTCTTT

j_gene: TRBJ2-7
d_gene: NA
abundance: NA
v_gene: TRBV5-1
CDR3aa: CASSLAGSYEQYF
CDR3nt: TGCGCCAGCAGCTTGGCCGGGAGCTACGAGCAGTACTTC

j_gene: TRBJ2-4
d_gene: NA
abundance: once
v_gene: TRBV28
CDR3aa: CAIVDGGNIQYF
CDR3nt: TGTGCCATTGTGGACGGAGGAAACATTCAGTACTTC

j_gene: TRBJ1-4
d_gene: NA
abundance: few
v_gene: TRBV10-1
CDR3aa: CASSESQLNEKLFF
CDR3nt: TGCGCCAGCAGTGAATCACAGCTTAATGAAAAACTGTTTTTT

j_gene: TRBJ2-7
d_gene: NA
abundance: NA
v_gene: TRBV6-5
CDR3aa: CASSYSIGGVTYEQYF
CDR3nt: TGTGCCAGCAGTTACTCGATTGGGGGCGTAACCTACGAGCAGTACTTC

j_gene: TRBJ1-3
d_gene: NA
abundance: NA
v_gene: TRBV5-1
CDR3aa: CASSSGGRNTIYF
CDR3nt: TGCGCCAGCAGCTCGGGAGGAAGGAACACCATATATTTT

j_gene: TRBJ1-4
d_gene: NA
abundance: once
v_gene: TRBV19
CDR3aa: CASSIGRGREKLFF
CDR3nt: TGTGCCAGTAGTATTGGCAGGGGACGTGAAAAACTGTTTTTT

j_gene: TRBJ1-3
d_gene: NA
abundance: NA
v_gene: TRBV28
CDR3aa: CASSLHRRSGNTIYF
CDR3nt: TGTGCCAGCAGTTTACACAGGCGCTCTGGAAACACCATATATTTT

j_gene: TRBJ1-2
d_gene: NA
abundance: few
v_gene: TRBV7-9
CDR3aa: CSSSLQEYGYTF
CDR3nt: TGTTCCAGCAGCTTGCAGGAATATGGCTACACCTTC

j_gene: TRBJ2-1
d_gene: TRBD2
abundance: NA
v_gene: TRBV10-1
CDR3aa: CASSESSGGYNEQFF
CDR3nt: TGCGCCAGCAGTGAGTCGTCGGGGGGATACAATGAGCAGTTCTTC

j_gene: TRBJ2-1
d_gene: NA
abundance: NA
v_gene: TRBV6-4
CDR3aa: CASSALSGSTYNEQFF
CDR3nt: TGTGCCAGCAGTGCCCTGTCGGGAAGTACCTACAATGAGCAGTTCTTC

j_gene: TRBJ1-1
d_gene: TRBD1
abundance: NA
v_gene: TRBV2
CDR3aa: CASSRGKITEAFF
CDR3nt: TGTGCCAGCAGCAGGGGGAAAATCACTGAAGCTTTCTTT

j_gene: TRBJ1-2
d_gene: NA
abundance: NA
v_gene: TRBV7-7
CDR3aa: CASSLGRDYGYTF
CDR3nt: TGTGCCAGCAGCTTGGGGAGGGACTATGGCTACACCTTC

j_gene: TRBJ2-3
d_gene: TRBD2
abundance: NA
v_gene: TRBV9
CDR3aa: CASSVDHGGGWTDTQYF
CDR3nt: TGTGCCAGCAGCGTAGATCACGGCGGGGGTTGGACAGATACGCAGTATTTT

j_gene: TRBJ2-1
d_gene: NA
abundance: NA
v_gene: TRBV12-5
CDR3aa: CASGLSVDGRLVIGEQFF
CDR3nt: TGTGCTAGTGGTTTGTCGGTCGATGGGAGACTGGTGATCGGTGAGCAGTTCTTC

j_gene: TRBJ2-2
d_gene: NA
abundance: NA
v_gene: TRBV9
CDR3aa: CASSVFRDTGELFF
CDR3nt: TGTGCCAGCAGCGTTTTCAGGGACACCGGGGAGCTGTTTTTT

j_gene: TRBJ1-2
d_gene: TRBD1
abundance: NA
v_gene: TRBV5-4
CDR3aa: CASSGTGGLRYGYTF
CDR3nt: TGTGCCAGCAGCGGAACAGGGGGTTTAAGATATGGCTACACCTTC

j_gene: TRBJ1-1
d_gene: NA
abundance: few
v_gene: TRBV4-1
CDR3aa: CASSRPTPGHRTEAFF
CDR3nt: TGCGCCAGCAGCCGCCCCACTCCGGGACATAGGACTGAAGCTTTCTTT

j_gene: TRBJ1-3
d_gene: NA
abundance: NA
v_gene: TRBV6-5
CDR3aa: CASSSGAFPSGNTIYF
CDR3nt: TGTGCCAGCAGTTCTGGGGCCTTTCCCTCTGGAAACACCATATATTTT

j_gene: TRBJ1-1
d_gene: NA
abundance: few
v_gene: TRBV7-6
CDR3aa: CASSSSSRGNTEAFF
CDR3nt: TGTGCCAGCAGCTCCTCCTCGCGCGGGAACACTGAAGCTTTCTTT

j_gene: TRBJ1-2
d_gene: NA
abundance: NA
v_gene: TRBV7-9
CDR3aa: CSSSLVRGYTF
CDR3nt: TGTTCCAGCAGCTTAGTACGGGGCTACACCTTC

j_gene: TRBJ2-5
d_gene: NA
abundance: NA
v_gene: TRBV27
CDR3aa: CASSLNNAVQETQYF
CDR3nt: TGTGCCAGCAGTTTGAACAACGCAGTCCAAGAGACCCAGTACTTC